Below, 23 T cell receptor beta chains from the same sample are listed, as sequenced in a study of OX40 agonist ivuxolimab in advanced cancers. Using immunoSEQ multiplex PCR, the repertoire was profiled, and TCRdb retains in-frame clones only, with some absent. Of over 55,000 clones in the sample, around 80% were seen once. This sample comprised CD4+ or CD8+ T cells sorted from blood, obtained in a trial of the OX40 agonist ivuxolimab. These TCRs come from an adult with an advanced solid tumor such as melanoma, head and neck, liver or kidney cancer.

V usage is TRBV7-2 and J usage is TRBJ2-7; no clear D gene. The V end lost 3 bases, the J end lost 5 bases, and 5 bases lay between the germline ends. CDR3 length: 11 residues. CDR1 is SGHTA and CDR2 is FQGNSA in the germline V gene. CDR3 residues: CASSFRDEQYF. The CDR3 bases are TGTGCCAGCAGCTTCCGGGACGAGCAGTACTTC. The entire variable domain, with the rest obtained from reference TRBV7-2 and TRBJ2-7, is as follows: GAGVSQSPSNKVTEKGKDVELRCDPISGHTALYWYRQSLGQGLEFLIYFQGNSAPDKSGLPSDRFSAERTGGSVSTLTIQRTQQEDSAVYLCASSFRDEQYFGPGTRLTVT.

The sample holds one count of this clone. This sequence joins TRBV7-9 and TRBJ2-7; 10 bases agree with TRBD1. The length of the CDR3 is 13 residues. The trim removed 5 bases at V and 7 bases at J, leaving 5 bases unmatched. Germline loops: CDR1 SEHNR, CDR2 FQNEAQ (reference sequence). CDR3 sequence: CASSPGQGIEQYF. DNA for the CDR3: TGTGCCAGCAGCCCGGGACAGGGGATTGAGCAGTACTTC.

The chain combines TRBV5-1 with TRBJ2-5; 9 bases map to TRBD1. The length of the CDR3 is 14 residues. The germline V gene encodes CDR1 SGHRS and CDR2 YFSETQ. Trimming cost V 4 bases and J 8 bases; bases outside gene matches: 9. The CDR3 region has the DNA TGCGCCAGCAGCCCCGGGACAGGGAGGACCACCCAGTACTTC. This codes for CASSPGTGRTTQYF.

V is TRBV21-1 and J is TRBJ2-5. The J call may be in error: the DNA end matches TRBJ2-7 better. TRBV21-1 is reported as a pseudogene. The CDR3 extends over 16 amino acids. Written as DNA, the CDR3 is TGTGCCAGCAGCAAACTGGGACGGCAGCAGTACTACGAGCAGTACTTC. It is translated as CASSKLGRQQYYEQYF.

The V and J genes are TRBV4-3 and TRBJ2-7, with 7 bases identical to TRBD2. V lost 0 bases to trimming and J lost 7 bases; unmatched junction nucleotides: 9. CDR1 and CDR2 from the germline V gene are LGHNA and YSLEER. The CDR3 runs to 15 residues. The CDR3 region has the DNA TGCGCCAGCAGCCAAGATCCGAGGGTGGGGGGGGAGCAGTACTTC. Translation gives CASSQDPRVGGEQYF.

The CDR3 DNA reads as TGTGCCAGCAGTCTAGAGGCGGGAACCACTGAAGCTTTCTTT. Amino acid sequence: CASSLEAGTTEAFF. This rearrangement joins TRBV9 to TRBJ1-1; D gene unclear. Trimming took off 5 bases at V and 4 bases at J, with 15 bases between the two ends. The germline V gene has CDR1 SGDLS and CDR2 YYNGEE. The length of the CDR3 is 14 residues.

Points on this clone: The junction and the germline gene differ at one end; a read error may be behind it. This chain links TRBV11-3 with TRBJ2-1; D is perhaps TRBD1 (6 bases). Germline V gene lookup returns CDR1 SGHNT and CDR2 YENEEA. This CDR3 region has 11 residues. The DNA of the CDR3 is TGTGCCAGCAGCTCCCAGGGGATTCGGCTCTTC. It codes for CASSSQGIRLF.

This clone was seen once. The junction departs from the called germline gene at one end, perhaps through a read error. V usage is TRBV6-6 and J usage is TRBJ1-4; the D is unclear. The CDR3 runs to 13 residues. CDR1 MNHNY and CDR2 SVGAGI come from the germline V gene (reference sequence). The CDR3 sequence is CASSYGTPENLFF. Written as DNA, the CDR3 is TGTGCCAGCAGTTACGGCACACCCGAAAACCTGTTTTTT.

The rearrangement joins TRBV5-1 to TRBJ2-1; 10 bases align to TRBD2. This CDR3 comprises 16 residues. With V trimmed by 2 bases and J by 0 bases, 2 bases remained unmatched. From germline, CDR1 is SGHRS and CDR2 YFSETQ. The CDR3 sequence: CASSFGTSVSYNEQFF. In DNA, the CDR3 is TGCGCCAGCAGCTTTGGGACTAGCGTCTCCTACAATGAGCAGTTCTTC.

The chain carries TRBV2 and TRBJ2-6; no reliable D call. V lost 10 bases and J 0 bases, leaving 10 bases between the germline ends. The CDR3 loop spans 14 amino acids. CDR1 is SNHLY, CDR2 FYNNEI, per germline. CDR3: CANRRNSGANVLTF. The CDR3 DNA reads as TGTGCCAACCGGCGAAACTCTGGGGCCAACGTCCTGACTTTC.

The chain carries TRBV7-9 and TRBJ2-1; D is tentatively TRBD1 or TRBD2 (6 bases each). Trimming took off 5 bases at V and 2 bases at J, with 10 bases between the two ends. The CDR3 has 14 amino acids. Germline V lookup: CDR1 SEHNR, CDR2 FQNEAQ (reference sequence). In DNA, the CDR3 is TGTGCCAGCAGCAGGGGGGTGGCCTACAATGAGCAGTTCTTC. This gives the protein CASSRGVAYNEQFF.

The chain carries TRBV7-9 and TRBJ2-7; perhaps TRBD1 as D (5 bases). CDR1 and CDR2 (germline): SEHNR, FQNEAQ (reference sequence). V lost 4 bases to trimming and J lost 0 bases, with 13 bases between them. This CDR3 spans 15 amino acids. CDR3 amino acids: CASSSGRVSSYEQYF. The DNA for the CDR3 is TGTGCCAGCAGCTCTGGCAGGGTAAGCTCCTACGAGCAGTACTTC. Complete variable domain (other parts from reference TRBV7-9 and TRBJ2-7): DTGVSQNPRHKITKRGQNVTFRCDPISEHNRLYWYRQTLGQGPEFLTYFQNEAQLEKSRLLSDRFSAERPKGSFSTLEIQRTEQGDSAMYLCASSSGRVSSYEQYFGPGTRLTVT.

The chain combines TRBV18 with TRBJ1-1, with D tentatively TRBD1 (6 bases). The CDR3 runs to 14 residues. Trimming pared 6 bases from V and 0 bases from J, leaving 11 bases between. The germline CDR1 and CDR2 sequences are KGHSH and LQKENI. CDR3 protein: CASSQGRMNTEAFF. The CDR3 nucleotides read TGTGCCAGCTCGCAGGGGAGGATGAACACTGAAGCTTTCTTT.

V usage is TRBV29-1 and J usage is TRBJ1-1, with a possible D match to TRBD1 (6 bases). Germline V gene data show CDR1 as SQVTM and CDR2 as ANQGSEA. This CDR3 contains 13 residues. V was pared by 5 bases and J by 0 bases, with 10 bases between. The CDR3 sequence: CSVRQDLNTEAFF. The CDR3 region has the DNA TGCAGCGTTCGACAGGACTTGAACACTGAAGCTTTCTTT.

The gene calls are TRBV7-9 and TRBJ2-2; the match to TRBD1 covers 7 bases. After removal of 2 bases from V and 3 bases from J, the junction contained 3 bases not matched to a gene. This CDR3 contains 15 residues. CDR1 is SEHNR and CDR2 is FQNEAQ in the germline V gene (reference sequence). CDR3 nucleotides: TGTGCCAGCAGCTTAAGGACAGGAGACACCGGGGAGCTGTTTTTT. Its protein product is CASSLRTGDTGELFF.

This chain joins TRBV7-9 and TRBJ1-2; TRBD1 is a possible D gene (6 bases). Germline V lookup: CDR1 SEHNR, CDR2 FQNEAQ (reference sequence). The CDR3 totals 15 residues. The germline V and J ends were trimmed by 4 bases and 8 bases, with 20 bases remaining between them. DNA for the CDR3: TGTGCCAGCAGCTCATACTTACAGGGAGCGGGAGGCTACACCTTC. Translating gives CASSSYLQGAGGYTF.

The chain employs TRBV6-4 and TRBJ2-7, with 7 bases fitting TRBD1. J lost 2 bases, V lost 5 bases, and 6 bases had no gene match. Germline V CDR1 and CDR2: MRHNA, SNTAGT. CDR3 length: 14 amino acids. CDR3 in amino acids: CASSRDQGAYEQYF. The CDR3 nucleotides read TGTGCCAGCAGTCGTGACCAGGGGGCCTACGAGCAGTACTTC.

The rearrangement uses TRBV7-6 and TRBJ2-3; D call uncertain. Germline assignment: CDR1 SGHVS and CDR2 FNYEAQ. CDR3 length equals 15 residues. Trimming removed 0 bases from V and 3 bases from J, with 10 bases in between. The CDR3 spells CASSLATRATDTQYF. The CDR3 DNA reads TGTGCCAGCAGCTTAGCGACTCGGGCGACAGATACGCAGTATTTT.

CDR3 sequence (DNA): TGTGCCAGCAGCTTAACGACAGGGGGGACTGAAGCTTTCTTT. Protein product: CASSLTTGGTEAFF. The V and J genes are TRBV7-8 and TRBJ1-1; 9 nucleotides line up with TRBD1. V lost 2 bases to trimming and J lost 5 bases; unmatched junction nucleotides: 3. The germline V gene encodes CDR1 SGHVS and CDR2 FQNEAQ. This CDR3 spans 14 amino acids.

The rearrangement joins TRBV29-1 to TRBJ2-7; TRBD1 agrees at 8 bases. J lost 5 bases, V lost 4 bases, and 7 bases had no gene match. CDR1 SQVTM and CDR2 ANQGSEA come from the germline V gene. The CDR3 is 13 residues long. CDR3 DNA: TGCAGCGTTGGACAGGGGCTTATGGACGAGCAGTACTTC. Its translation: CSVGQGLMDEQYF.

The chain employs TRBV11-3 and TRBJ2-7; TRBD1 aligns across 7 bases. The CDR3 loop spans 14 amino acids. Germline CDR1 reads SGHNT; CDR2 reads YENEEA. Trimming at V came to 5 bases and at J to 3 bases, leaving 7 bases not matched to a gene. The CDR3 loop reads CASSTNRGGYEQYF. The CDR3 bases are TGTGCCAGCAGCACAAACAGGGGCGGCTACGAGCAGTACTTC. The whole variable domain, remainder taken from reference TRBV11-3 and TRBJ2-7, is EAGVVQSPRYKIIEKKQPVAFWCNPISGHNTLYWYLQNLGQGPELLIRYENEEAVDDSQLPKDRFSAERLKGVDSTLKIQPAELGDSAVYLCASSTNRGGYEQYFGPGTRLTVT.

V and J are TRBV7-8 and TRBJ1-1, with 9 bases matching TRBD1. Germline V gene lookup returns CDR1 SGHVS and CDR2 FQNEAQ. With 5 bases clipped from V and 1 base from J, the junction kept 5 bases outside the gene matches. There are 15 residues in the CDR3. CDR3 sequence reads: CASSNRDRANTEAFF. Written as DNA, the CDR3 is TGTGCCAGCAGCAACCGGGACAGGGCGAACACTGAAGCTTTCTTT.

This clone was recorded once. This chain joins TRBV5-4 and TRBJ2-3, with D perhaps matching TRBD2 (6 bases). The CDR3 sequence is 15 residues long. V shed 6 bases and J shed 0 bases, with 14 bases lying between them. The germline gives CDR1 SGHNT, CDR2 YYREEE (reference sequence). CDR3 DNA: TGTGCCAGCACCCCCGGGGGTATTAGCACAGATACGCAGTATTTT. As protein: CASTPGGISTDTQYF.